These T cell receptor beta chains were read from a single sample in a study of cytomegalovirus exposure and HLA in healthy donors. Only in-frame clones appear in the TCRdb table, and some are missing; sequencing was by immunoSEQ multiplex PCR. The repertoire consists of approximately 110,000 clones, with roughly 71% occurring once and the leading ten covering 4.5% to 5.5%. The sequenced sample was PBMCs. The receptors here all came from a woman in her 70s in good health and CMV-seropositive. CDR3s include the opening cysteine and the closing phenylalanine or tryptophan. D genes are given only for firm matches. A clone size is listed for some rows: how often the clone was seen (once, few, many), or a class if it is expanded.

j_call v_call clone_size d_call cdr3_nt cdr3_aa
TRBJ1-3 TRBV5-4 . TRBD1 TGTGCCAGCAGCGAAGGACTTCTACAGGGGACAGAAGGAAACACCATATATTTT CASSEGLLQGTEGNTIYF
TRBJ1-2 TRBV5-1 . . TGCGCCAGCAGTAGACGCGGAGAGGACTATGGCTACACCTTC CASSRRGEDYGYTF
TRBJ2-5 TRBV30 . . TGTGCCTGGAGTCCTGGCGAGACCCAGTACTTC CAWSPGETQYF
TRBJ1-2 TRBV14 few . TGTGCCAGCAGCCCCGCGGAAACGGTTTCCTACACCTTC CASSPAETVSYTF
TRBJ1-1 TRBV7-9 few . TGTGCCAGCAGCCCCCGGGACATGAACACTGAAGCTTTCTTT CASSPRDMNTEAFF
TRBJ1-1 TRBV9 few TRBD1 TGTGCCAGCAGCGTAACCGGGACAGGCCTCCTTCGTACTGAAGCTTTCTTT CASSVTGTGLLRTEAFF
TRBJ2-5 TRBV30 . TRBD1 TGTGCCTGCCTAGACAGGGGCTATGGGGAGACCCAGTACTTC CACLDRGYGETQYF
TRBJ1-5 TRBV6-1 . . TGTGCCAGCACTATCACAGGGTTTCAGCCCCAGCATTTT CASTITGFQPQHF
TRBJ2-2 TRBV13 . TRBD2 TGTGCCAGCAGCTTAACGTGGCGGGGGGGGACCGGGGAGCTGTTTTTT CASSLTWRGGTGELFF
TRBJ2-7 TRBV6-5 . TRBD2 TGTGCCAGCAGTTATTTCCGGGGGGGCAAATCGTACGAGCAGTACTTC CASSYFRGGKSYEQYF
TRBJ1-4 TRBV30 . TRBD1 TGTGCCTGGAGAGGGAGAGGGACAGGGAATGAAAAACTGTTTTTT CAWRGRGTGNEKLFF
TRBJ2-7 TRBV10-3 . . TGTGCCATCAGTGAGTCAGGACACACCTACGAGCAGTACTTC CAISESGHTYEQYF
TRBJ1-5 TRBV18 . . TGTGCCAGCTCACCTTTCGGAGGGGATAGCAATCAGCCCCAGCATTTT CASSPFGGDSNQPQHF
TRBJ1-5 TRBV6-6 . . TGTGCCAGCAGTTACCCAGGGGATTTGCGCAATCAGCCCCAGCATTTT CASSYPGDLRNQPQHF
TRBJ1-2 TRBV30 . . TGTGCCTGGAGAGGGGCCCATGGATGGGCCGGCTATGGCTACACCTTC CAWRGAHGWAGYGYTF
TRBJ1-2 TRBV29-1 . . TGCAGCGTTGAAGCCTTGGGCGCTCCTAATAACTATGGCTACACCTTC CSVEALGAPNNYGYTF
TRBJ2-3 TRBV15 . . TGTGCCACCAGCAGAGATGGGGGCGTCGGCACAGATACGCAGTATTTT CATSRDGGVGTDTQYF
TRBJ1-6 TRBV2 . TRBD1 TGTGCCAGCAGTTCCGGGACAGGAATACGCAATTCACCCCTCCACTTT CASSSGTGIRNSPLHF
TRBJ1-2 TRBV7-9 . . TGTGCCAGCAGCTTAGGTCAGGCTTCTAACTATGGCTACACCTTC CASSLGQASNYGYTF
TRBJ2-7 TRBV2 . . TGTGCCAGCAGTGTTCGTATTTTGTACGAGCAGTACTTC CASSVRILYEQYF
TRBJ1-2 TRBV19 . . TGTGCCAGTAGTCTAACACCGGGACTAAACTATGGCTACACCTTC CASSLTPGLNYGYTF
TRBJ2-7 TRBV15 . TRBD2 TGTGCCACCAGCAGGCCACCCGGGACTAGCGGGGGGTACGAGCAGTACTTC CATSRPPGTSGGYEQYF
TRBJ1-4 TRBV18 . TRBD1 TGTGCCAGCTCACCGCTGGGACAGGGGAATGAAAAACTGTTTTTT CASSPLGQGNEKLFF
TRBJ2-5 TRBV5-8 few . TGTGCCAGCAGCCCCTCCGAGACCCAGTACTTC CASSPSETQYF